The 13 T cell receptor beta chains presented below share a single source sample, sequenced in a study of CD8 T cells in ankylosing spondylitis. One entry per CDR3 protein results from TCRdb running MiXCR on the 5' RACE reads. Among approximately 42,000 distinct CDR3 sequences listed, more than 3% were seen once. Sequenced material: blood, either unsorted or a sorted T cell fraction (not recorded which). The receptors were sampled from a female donor with ankylosing spondylitis or in good health (not recorded which).

This clonotype was observed many times. The CDR3 here is CASSTGLDSEQFF. In nucleotides, the CDR3 is TGTGCCAGCAGCACCGGACTAGATTCTGAGCAGTTCTTC. The rearrangement joins TRBV9 to TRBJ2-1; 7 bases map to TRBD2. Germline V gene lookup returns CDR1 SGDLS and CDR2 YYNGEE. The V segment lost 4 bases and the J segment 9 bases; nucleotides outside the gene matches: 7. CDR3 length: 13 amino acids.

This clonotype was detected ten times or more. This chain links TRBV9 with TRBJ2-1; D is ambiguous. The ends were cut back, 4 bases at V and 6 bases at J, with 11 bases in the middle. The CDR3 consists of 13 residues. Germline-derived CDR1 and CDR2 are SGDLS and YYNGEE. The DNA for the CDR3 is TGTGCCAGCAGCCTACGACAAAGCAATGAGCAGTTCTTC. Residues: CASSLRQSNEQFF.

This clonotype was counted many times. The chain uses TRBV9 and TRBJ2-1; TRBD2 agrees at 10 bases. V was pared by 4 bases and J by 2 bases, with 18 bases of the junction left unmatched. The CDR3 extends over 20 amino acids. Germline V gene data show CDR1 as SGDLS and CDR2 as YYNGEE. Written as DNA, the CDR3 is TGTGCCAGCAGCCCCCTCGTGATGGGTAGCGGGGGGTGGACCTACAATGAGCAGTTCTTC. The encoded protein is CASSPLVMGSGGWTYNEQFF.

This clonotype was counted between two and nine times. This chain joins TRBV9 and TRBJ2-1; 14 bases fit TRBD2. The CDR3 has 17 residues. J gave up 9 bases and V 0 bases, and 8 bases lay outside the gene matches. CDR1 and CDR2 from the germline V gene are SGDLS and YYNGEE. The CDR3 bases are TGTGCCAGCAGCGTAGACCCGACTAGCGGGGGGGCAATTGAGCAGTTCTTC. Its protein product is CASSVDPTSGGAIEQFF.

This clonotype showed up many times. A read error is possible here, since a much larger clone lies one base away. The chain joins TRBV9 to TRBJ2-1, with 11 bases matching TRBD2. J was trimmed by 4 bases and V by 1 base; bases with no gene match: 1. Germline CDR1 is SGDLS and CDR2 is YYNGEE. CDR3 length equals 15 residues. The CDR3 protein is CASSVTSGGYNEQFF. For the CDR3, the DNA is TGTGCCAGCAGCGTAACTAGCGGGGGTTACAATGAGCAGTTCTTC.

This clonotype was counted at least ten times. V and J are TRBV9 and TRBJ2-2; either TRBD1 or TRBD2 may fit D (5 bases each). Trimming pared 0 bases from V and 5 bases from J, leaving 11 bases between. The CDR3 totals 15 residues. Germline CDR1 SGDLS, CDR2 YYNGEE. This chain's CDR3 is CASSVGGAVTGELFF. The CDR3 DNA reads as TGTGCCAGCAGCGTAGGAGGGGCGGTAACCGGGGAGCTGTTTTTT.

The rearrangement links TRBV9 to TRBJ2-7; 8 bases line up with TRBD1. The CDR3 runs to 15 residues. Losses at the gene ends were 3 bases for V and 3 bases for J; bases not matched to a gene: 8. Per the germline V gene, CDR1 is SGDLS and CDR2 is YYNGEE. The CDR3 coding sequence is TGTGCCAGCAGCGCTACGGGACAGGTTAACTACGAGCAGTACTTC. Protein product: CASSATGQVNYEQYF.

This clonotype was found many times. The rearrangement joins TRBV9 to TRBJ2-1, with 14 bases lining up with TRBD2. Germline trimming cut 4 bases from V and 4 bases from J; bases unmatched to any gene: 7. The CDR3 sequence is 17 residues long. In germline, CDR1 is SGDLS, CDR2 YYNGEE. CDR3 in amino acids: CASSFRLAGGRYNEQFF. CDR3 coding DNA: TGTGCCAGCAGCTTCCGACTAGCGGGGGGGCGGTACAATGAGCAGTTCTTC.

This clonotype was recorded at least ten times. V is TRBV9 and J is TRBJ1-4; D perhaps matches TRBD1 (6 bases). Germline CDR1 reads SGDLS; CDR2 reads YYNGEE. The CDR3 is 13 amino acids. With 7 bases removed from V and 6 bases from J, the gap between germline ends came to 13 bases. This CDR3 is CASGRGLDEKLFF. Written as DNA, the CDR3 is TGTGCCAGCGGGAGGGGGTTGGATGAAAAACTGTTTTTT.

By share, this clonotype ranks as medium-sized. The chain combines TRBV9 with TRBJ2-7, with TRBD1 matching over 8 bases. Germline assignment: CDR1 SGDLS and CDR2 YYNGEE. This CDR3 has 13 amino acids. Losses at the gene ends were 3 bases for V and 4 bases for J; bases not matched to a gene: 3. The CDR3 nucleotides read TGTGCCAGCAGCGCGGGGACAGGATACGAGCAGTACTTC. Amino acids: CASSAGTGYEQYF.

In its sample, this clonotype was seen many times. The V and J genes are TRBV7-9 and TRBJ1-5, with D perhaps matching TRBD1 (5 bases). The CDR3 spans 17 residues. From germline, CDR1 is SEHNR and CDR2 FQNEAQ (reference sequence). The V and J ends lost 5 bases and 1 base respectively, with 18 bases between them. The CDR3 protein is CASSPNARTLSNQPQHF. The CDR3 bases are TGTGCCAGCAGCCCCAATGCTAGGACATTAAGCAATCAGCCCCAGCATTTT.

In its sample, this clonotype was seen many times. V gene TRBV9 combines with J gene TRBJ2-2, with 7 positions matching TRBD1. This CDR3 has 16 amino acids. Per the germline V gene, CDR1 is SGDLS and CDR2 is YYNGEE. The V gene end was trimmed by 4 bases and the J gene end by 0 bases; junction bases not matched to a gene: 6. The CDR3 DNA is TGTGCCAGCAGCCTACTGGGACAGTCGAACACCGGGGAGCTGTTTTTT. This sequence encodes CASSLLGQSNTGELFF.

At least ten counts were recorded for this clonotype. The chain recombines TRBV9 with TRBJ2-7; no clear D gene. This CDR3 comprises 14 residues. Germline V gene data show CDR1 as SGDLS and CDR2 as YYNGEE. V was clipped by 0 bases and J by 0 bases, with 7 bases between them. The CDR3 protein is CASSVDWASYEQYF. CDR3 DNA sequence: TGTGCCAGCAGCGTAGATTGGGCCTCCTACGAGCAGTACTTC. The whole variable domain, filled in from reference TRBV9 and TRBJ2-7, reads DSGVTQTPKHLITATGQRVTLRCSPRSGDLSVYWYQQSLDQGLQFLIQYYNGEERAKGNILERFSAQQFPDLHSELNLSSLELGDSALYFCASSVDWASYEQYFGPGTRLTVT.